This T cell receptor beta chain comes out of a study of PD-L1 blockade in urothelial cancer. About the research overall: Blood underwent analysis 3 weeks (second dose) and 6 weeks after treatment began.

Trimming took 3 bases from V and 4 from J, leaving 16 bases between them. Germline lookup yields CDR1 KGHSH and CDR2 LQKENI. This CDR3 region has 16 residues. Time point specified: peripheral blood 6 weeks after treatment start. Patients were living with locally advanced or metastatic urothelial carcinoma. Synthetic TCR analog templates were spiked into all PCRs individually. The protocol was immunoSEQ multiplex PCR, while the TCRdb copy is restricted to in-frame clones and leaves out a portion. This sample has under 85,000 clones, with around 90% found just once. This sequence joins TRBV18 and TRBJ1-5; tentative D call: TRBD1 (6 bases). This receptor was obtained from a woman of 80 years or more with urothelial cancer. The sample in question was PBMCs, obtained around atezolizumab (anti-PD-L1) treatment. The CDR3 spells CASSPNAGQQNQPQHF. CDR3 nucleotide sequence: TGTGCCAGCTCACCCAACGCCGGACAGCAGAATCAGCCCCAGCATTTT.